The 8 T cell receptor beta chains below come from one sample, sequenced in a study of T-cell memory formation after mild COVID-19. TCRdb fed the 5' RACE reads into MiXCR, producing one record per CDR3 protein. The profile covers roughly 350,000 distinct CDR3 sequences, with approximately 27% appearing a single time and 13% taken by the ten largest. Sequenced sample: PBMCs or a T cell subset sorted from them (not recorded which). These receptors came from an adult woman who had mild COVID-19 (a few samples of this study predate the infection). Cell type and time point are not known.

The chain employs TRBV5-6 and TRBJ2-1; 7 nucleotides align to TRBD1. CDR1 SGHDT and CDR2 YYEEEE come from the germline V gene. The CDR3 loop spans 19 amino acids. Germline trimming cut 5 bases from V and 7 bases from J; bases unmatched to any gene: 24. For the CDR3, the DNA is TGTGCCAGCAGACCCCCGGGACAGCGGACCCTGCCCGGTAGTAATGAGCAGTTCTTC. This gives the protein CASRPPGQRTLPGSNEQFF.

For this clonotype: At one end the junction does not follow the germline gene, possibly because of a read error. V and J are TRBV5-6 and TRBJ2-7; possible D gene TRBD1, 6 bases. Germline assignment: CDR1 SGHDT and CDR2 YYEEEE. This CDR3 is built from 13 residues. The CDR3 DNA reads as TGTGCCAGCAGCTTGAACAGGGTTTCGGGGCGAGACTTC. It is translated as CASSLNRVSGRDF. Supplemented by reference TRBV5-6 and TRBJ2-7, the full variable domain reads DAGVTQSPTHLIKTRGQQVTLRCSPKSGHDTVSWYQQALGQGPQFIFQYYEEEERQRGNFPDRFSGHQFPNYSSELNVNALLLGDSALYLCASSLNRVSGRDFGPGTRLTVT.

Here the CDR3 DNA reads TGCGCCAGCAGCCCCGGCGCGGGGGCCAGAGAGACCCAGTACTTC. Translating gives CASSPGAGARETQYF. The chain recombines TRBV5-1 with TRBJ2-5, with D perhaps matching TRBD2 (7 bases). Germline CDR1 SGHRS, CDR2 YFSETQ. The ends were cut back, 4 bases at V and 4 bases at J, with 17 bases in the middle. This CDR3 spans 15 amino acids.

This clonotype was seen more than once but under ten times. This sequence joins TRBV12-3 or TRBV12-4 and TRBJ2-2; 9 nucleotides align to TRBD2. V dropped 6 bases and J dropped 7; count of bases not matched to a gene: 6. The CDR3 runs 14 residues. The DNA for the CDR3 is TGTGCCAGCAGACCCGCGGGGGGGTTCGGGGAGCTGTTTTTT. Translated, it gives CASRPAGGFGELFF.

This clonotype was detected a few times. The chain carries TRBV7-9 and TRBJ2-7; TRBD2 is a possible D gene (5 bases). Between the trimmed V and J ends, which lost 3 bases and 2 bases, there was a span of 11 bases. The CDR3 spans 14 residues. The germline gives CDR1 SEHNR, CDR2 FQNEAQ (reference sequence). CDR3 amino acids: CASSLSGKTYEQYF. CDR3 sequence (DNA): TGTGCCAGCAGCTTGAGCGGAAAGACCTACGAGCAGTACTTC.

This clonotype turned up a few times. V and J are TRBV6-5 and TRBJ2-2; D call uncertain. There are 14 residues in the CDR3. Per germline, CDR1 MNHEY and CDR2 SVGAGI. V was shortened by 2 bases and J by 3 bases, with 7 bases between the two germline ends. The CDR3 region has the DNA TGTGCCAGCAGTTACGGGCAATACACCGGGGAGCTGTTTTTT. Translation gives CASSYGQYTGELFF.

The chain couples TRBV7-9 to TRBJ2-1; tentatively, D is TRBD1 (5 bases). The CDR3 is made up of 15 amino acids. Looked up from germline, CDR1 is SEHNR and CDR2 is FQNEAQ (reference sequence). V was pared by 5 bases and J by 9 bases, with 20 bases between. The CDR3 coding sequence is TGTGCCAGCAGCGCCAGGGAAATTCTGTATGGTGAGCAGTTCTTC. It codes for CASSAREILYGEQFF.

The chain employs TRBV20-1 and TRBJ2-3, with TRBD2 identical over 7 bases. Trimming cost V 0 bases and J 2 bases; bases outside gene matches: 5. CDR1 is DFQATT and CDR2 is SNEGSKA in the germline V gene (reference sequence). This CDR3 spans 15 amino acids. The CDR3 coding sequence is TGCAGTGCTAGAGATGGAGCGGGGCCCACAGATACGCAGTATTTT. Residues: CSARDGAGPTDTQYF.